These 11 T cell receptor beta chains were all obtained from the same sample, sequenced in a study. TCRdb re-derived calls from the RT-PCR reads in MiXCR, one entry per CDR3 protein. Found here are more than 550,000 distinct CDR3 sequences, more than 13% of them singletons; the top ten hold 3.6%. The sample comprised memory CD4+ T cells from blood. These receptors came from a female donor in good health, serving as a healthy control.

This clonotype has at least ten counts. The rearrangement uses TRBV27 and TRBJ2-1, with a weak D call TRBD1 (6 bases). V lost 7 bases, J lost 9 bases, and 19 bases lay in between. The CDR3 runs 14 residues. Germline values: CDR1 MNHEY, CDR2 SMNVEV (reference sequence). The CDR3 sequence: CASKDSAGGGEQFF. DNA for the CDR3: TGTGCCAGCAAAGATTCTGCTGGGGGCGGTGAGCAGTTCTTC.

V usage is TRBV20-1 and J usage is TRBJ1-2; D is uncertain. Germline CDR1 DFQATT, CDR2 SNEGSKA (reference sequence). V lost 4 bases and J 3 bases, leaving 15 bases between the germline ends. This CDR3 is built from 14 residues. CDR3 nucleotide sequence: TGCAGTGCTAACCCGATTGGGCTGGACTATGGCTACACCTTC. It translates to CSANPIGLDYGYTF.

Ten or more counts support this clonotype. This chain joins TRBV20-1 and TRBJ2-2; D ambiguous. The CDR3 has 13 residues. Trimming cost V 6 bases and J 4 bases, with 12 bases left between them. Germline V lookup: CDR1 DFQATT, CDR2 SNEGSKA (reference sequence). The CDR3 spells CSALFPATGELFF. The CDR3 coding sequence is TGCAGTGCCCTCTTTCCCGCCACCGGGGAGCTGTTTTTT.

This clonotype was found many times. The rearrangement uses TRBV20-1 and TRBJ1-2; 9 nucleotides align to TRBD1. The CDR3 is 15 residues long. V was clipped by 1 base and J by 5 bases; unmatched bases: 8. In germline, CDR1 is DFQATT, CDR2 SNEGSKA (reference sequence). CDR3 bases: TGCAGTGCTAGAGCCTCTAGGACAGGGGAGTATGGCTACACCTTC. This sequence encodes CSARASRTGEYGYTF.

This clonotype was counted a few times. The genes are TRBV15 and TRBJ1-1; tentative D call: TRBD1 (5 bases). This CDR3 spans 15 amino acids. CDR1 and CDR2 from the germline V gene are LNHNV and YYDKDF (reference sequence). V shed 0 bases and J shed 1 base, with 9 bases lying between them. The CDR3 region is CATSREAGSNTEAFF. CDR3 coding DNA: TGTGCCACCAGCAGAGAGGCAGGGTCGAACACTGAAGCTTTCTTT. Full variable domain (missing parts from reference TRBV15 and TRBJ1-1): DAMVIQNPRYQVTQFGKPVTLSCSQTLNHNVMYWYQQKSSQAPKLLFHYYDKDFNNEADTPDNFQSRRPNTSFCFLDIRSPGLGDTAMYLCATSREAGSNTEAFFGQGTRLTVV.

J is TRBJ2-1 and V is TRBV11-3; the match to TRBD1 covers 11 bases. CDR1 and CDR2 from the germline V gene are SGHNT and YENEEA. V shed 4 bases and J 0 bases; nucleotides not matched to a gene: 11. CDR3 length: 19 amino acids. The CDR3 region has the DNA TGTGCCAGCAGCTCAACCGGGACAGGGGGATTCAGCTCCTACAATGAGCAGTTCTTC. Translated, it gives CASSSTGTGGFSSYNEQFF.

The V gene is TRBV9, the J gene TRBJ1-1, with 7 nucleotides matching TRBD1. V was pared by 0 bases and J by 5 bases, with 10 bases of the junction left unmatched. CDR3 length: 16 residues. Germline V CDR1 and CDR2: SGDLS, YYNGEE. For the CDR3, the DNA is TGTGCCAGCAGCGTAGAGAGCGCAGGGGGAATAACTGAAGCTTTCTTT. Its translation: CASSVESAGGITEAFF.

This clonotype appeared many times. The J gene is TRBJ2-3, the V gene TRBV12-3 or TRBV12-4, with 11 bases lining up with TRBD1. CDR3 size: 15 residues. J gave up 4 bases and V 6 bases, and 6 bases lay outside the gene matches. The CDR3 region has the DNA TGTGCCAGCAGCGCTAGGGGACAGGGGGCAGATACGCAGTATTTT. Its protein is CASSARGQGADTQYF.

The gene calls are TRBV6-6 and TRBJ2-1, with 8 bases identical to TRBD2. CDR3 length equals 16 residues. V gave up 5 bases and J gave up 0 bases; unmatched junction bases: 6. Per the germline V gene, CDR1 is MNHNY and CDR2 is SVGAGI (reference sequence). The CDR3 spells CASSRPSGLSYNEQFF. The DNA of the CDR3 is TGTGCCAGCAGTCGGCCTAGCGGGCTCTCCTACAATGAGCAGTTCTTC.

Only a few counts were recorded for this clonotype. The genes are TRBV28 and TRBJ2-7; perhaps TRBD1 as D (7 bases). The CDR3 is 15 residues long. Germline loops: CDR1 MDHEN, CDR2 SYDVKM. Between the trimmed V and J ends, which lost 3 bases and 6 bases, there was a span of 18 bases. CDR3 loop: CASSLGRRSGGEQYF. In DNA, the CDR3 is TGTGCCAGCAGTTTGGGGAGGAGGTCAGGGGGCGAGCAGTACTTC.

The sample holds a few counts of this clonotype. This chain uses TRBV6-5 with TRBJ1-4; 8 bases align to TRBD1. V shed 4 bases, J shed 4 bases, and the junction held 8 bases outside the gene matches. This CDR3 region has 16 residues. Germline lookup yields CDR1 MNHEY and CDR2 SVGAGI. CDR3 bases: TGTGCCAGCAGTTCCCAACAGGGGGGTTATAATGAAAAACTGTTTTTT. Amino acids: CASSSQQGGYNEKLFF.